This T cell receptor beta chain was obtained from a study of T cell repertoires in cytomegalovirus infection. Study context: Carrying CMV and the relevant HLA type showed in public TCR beta signatures.

In its sample, this clonotype was seen many times. Its antigen is not identified. Study-level results: The ex vivo response was dominated by HLA-C-restricted CMV-specific TCR beta clonotypes.

TCRdb passed the reads through MiXCR, listing each CDR3 protein once. The data show around 110,000 distinct CDR3 sequences, around 10% seen once. The germline V gene has CDR1 SGHVS and CDR2 FQNEAQ. CDR3 length: 13 amino acids. V lost 5 bases, J lost 4 bases, and 2 bases stayed unmatched. This TCR derives from a human donor in good health (CMV status not recorded). Some clones in this sample may be carry-over from other donors' samples. V is TRBV7-8 and J is TRBJ1-2, with TRBD1 matching 9 bases. Sequencing was done on a sample of PBMCs, sequenced either directly or after in vitro stimulation (not recorded which). In nucleotides, the CDR3 is TGTGCCAGCAGCCAGGACAGGGGCTATGGCTACACCTTC. It is translated as CASSQDRGYGYTF.